The 2 T cell receptor beta chains presented below share a single source sample, sequenced in a study of vaccination and CD4 T cells after COVID-19. At the Johns Hopkins FTIC core, DNA taken from cultured CD4+ T cells was sequenced by way of the Oncomine TCR Beta short-read assay. TCRdb itself ran the PCR reads through MiXCR, one entry per CDR3 protein. Seen here are about 20,000 distinct CDR3 sequences, around a third observed once, and the top ten hold around 12%. Treatment described: approximately 9-day PBMC culture with coronavirus spike peptide pools or control peptides (ViraFEST assay). Their antigen targets remain unknown. The sample taken for sequencing was cultured CD4+ T cells from blood. The receptors here all came from a human donor with COVID-19.

The chain employs TRBV6-1 and TRBJ2-1; the D call may be TRBD1 or TRBD2 (5 bases each). The CDR3 has 15 residues. Germline V gene sequence: CDR1 MNHNS, CDR2 SASEGT. The V and J ends lost 5 bases and 3 bases respectively, with 14 bases between them. CDR3: CASSHRDGGYNEQFF. The CDR3, as DNA: TGTGCCAGCAGTCACCGGGACGGAGGCTACAATGAGCAGTTCTTC.

V is TRBV7-2 and J is TRBJ1-2; D remains ambiguous. This CDR3 has 14 residues. Per the germline V gene, CDR1 is SGHTA and CDR2 is FQGNSA. Trimming shortened V by 1 base and J by 7 bases, and 13 bases separated the two germline ends. DNA of the CDR3: TGTGCCAGCAGCTTAGAACTGGCGCTCTCTGGCTACACCTTC. Translating it yields CASSLELALSGYTF. Based on the CDR3 plus reference TRBV7-2 and TRBJ1-2, the full variable domain is GAGVSQSPSNKVTEKGKDVELRCDPISGHTALYWYRQSLGQGLEFLIYFQGNSAPDKSGLPSDRFSAERTGGSVSTLTIQRTQQEDSAVYLCASSLELALSGYTFGSGTRLTVV.